Listed below are T cell receptor beta chains from one sample, sequenced in a study of naive and memory T cell subsets. TCRdb called the UMI-ligation and nested PCR reads again in MiXCR, with one record for every CDR3 protein. The sample carries 150,000 or so distinct CDR3 sequences, around 15% recorded once. Material: naive CD4+ T cells from blood. These receptor sequences come from a human donor in good health. CDR3s include the opening cysteine and the closing phenylalanine or tryptophan. The D gene is left open where the match is weak. Expanded clones are given a class, and other clones once, few, many or no size at all.

clone_size: few
v_call: TRBV10-3
d_call: NA
cdr3_aa: CAIRPDRNTEAFF

clone_size: many
v_call: TRBV4-1
d_call: NA
cdr3_aa: CASSQRQSYEQYF

clone_size: few
v_call: TRBV6-5
d_call: NA
cdr3_aa: CASRQGNTDTQYF

clone_size: NA
v_call: TRBV12-5
d_call: TRBD2
cdr3_aa: CASGTGGYNEQFF

clone_size: NA
v_call: TRBV30
d_call: NA
cdr3_aa: CAWSSDIRTQHF

clone_size: few
v_call: TRBV12-3/TRBV12-4
d_call: NA
cdr3_aa: CASSLEAQYF

clone_size: NA
v_call: TRBV11-2
d_call: NA
cdr3_aa: CASSPAPTNYGYTF

clone_size: few
v_call: TRBV11-2
d_call: TRBD2
cdr3_aa: CASSPGGTGELFF

clone_size: NA
v_call: TRBV29-1
d_call: NA
cdr3_aa: CSVEGFGWGGDTQYF

clone_size: NA
v_call: TRBV6-4
d_call: TRBD1
cdr3_aa: CASSLRGGGGDGYTF

clone_size: NA
v_call: TRBV7-2
d_call: TRBD2
cdr3_aa: CASRSAGLAGGNEQFF

clone_size: NA
v_call: TRBV20-1
d_call: NA
cdr3_aa: CSARVSSYEQYF

clone_size: many
v_call: TRBV6-6
d_call: TRBD1
cdr3_aa: CASSLRQGPDTQYF

clone_size: few
v_call: TRBV5-1
d_call: TRBD2
cdr3_aa: CASSLGTSEYNEQFF

clone_size: few
v_call: TRBV15
d_call: NA
cdr3_aa: CATSTRAGTYEQYF

clone_size: few
v_call: TRBV27
d_call: NA
cdr3_aa: CASSFGITYEQYF

clone_size: NA
v_call: TRBV12-3/TRBV12-4
d_call: NA
cdr3_aa: CASSPSLTEAFF

clone_size: NA
v_call: TRBV12-3/TRBV12-4
d_call: TRBD1
cdr3_aa: CASSLVLDRNYEQYF

clone_size: few
v_call: TRBV28
d_call: TRBD1
cdr3_aa: CASSSTSRGIYDTEAFF

clone_size: few
v_call: TRBV18
d_call: TRBD2
cdr3_aa: CASSPPLAGVSTDTQYF

clone_size: many
v_call: TRBV12-3/TRBV12-4
d_call: NA
cdr3_aa: CASGSYETQYF

clone_size: few
v_call: TRBV3-1
d_call: NA
cdr3_aa: CASSQISGDQPQHF

clone_size: few
v_call: TRBV25-1
d_call: NA
cdr3_aa: CASSENSGTYGYTF

clone_size: NA
v_call: TRBV6-2/TRBV6-3
d_call: NA
cdr3_aa: CASSRRYPGGLQETQYF

clone_size: few
v_call: TRBV6-2/TRBV6-3
d_call: NA
cdr3_aa: CASRRDGAYNEQFF

clone_size: NA
v_call: TRBV7-9
d_call: NA
cdr3_aa: CASSFLSYNEQFF

clone_size: few
v_call: TRBV3-1
d_call: NA
cdr3_aa: CASSRTLGRNEQFF

clone_size: few
v_call: TRBV29-1
d_call: TRBD2
cdr3_aa: CSVSGTSGSGTGELFF

clone_size: many
v_call: TRBV6-1
d_call: TRBD2
cdr3_aa: CASSLLAGNEQYF

clone_size: NA
v_call: TRBV6-5
d_call: NA
cdr3_aa: CASSYSVASGANVLTF

clone_size: many
v_call: TRBV21-1
d_call: NA
cdr3_aa: CASSRTSGRAKIDEQYF

clone_size: NA
v_call: TRBV5-1
d_call: NA
cdr3_aa: CASSRDGDRTDTQYF

clone_size: NA
v_call: TRBV7-9
d_call: NA
cdr3_aa: CASSYPDQPQHF

clone_size: NA
v_call: TRBV5-1
d_call: NA
cdr3_aa: CASSAETSPNEQFF

clone_size: NA
v_call: TRBV29-1
d_call: NA
cdr3_aa: CSVRVLGRDQYDQYF

clone_size: many
v_call: TRBV29-1
d_call: NA
cdr3_aa: CSVDLGGGAGEQYF

clone_size: NA
v_call: TRBV7-8
d_call: NA
cdr3_aa: CASSPQRAGLSLNQPQHF

clone_size: NA
v_call: TRBV18
d_call: NA
cdr3_aa: CASSRIRADEQYF

clone_size: few
v_call: TRBV12-3/TRBV12-4
d_call: TRBD2
cdr3_aa: CASSFFSGRPLTSTDTQYF

clone_size: NA
v_call: TRBV18
d_call: TRBD1
cdr3_aa: CASSSTPLDRMNTGELFF

clone_size: NA
v_call: TRBV12-3/TRBV12-4
d_call: TRBD2
cdr3_aa: CASSLFSRTSGSNEQFF

clone_size: NA
v_call: TRBV28
d_call: NA
cdr3_aa: CASRQTGTDTQYF

clone_size: few
v_call: TRBV6-2/TRBV6-3
d_call: TRBD2
cdr3_aa: CASSYSTSGRTYEQYF

clone_size: NA
v_call: TRBV11-1
d_call: NA
cdr3_aa: CASSLVPPNTEAFF

clone_size: NA
v_call: TRBV6-2/TRBV6-3
d_call: TRBD1
cdr3_aa: CASSFPEWTGREQYF

clone_size: few
v_call: TRBV15
d_call: TRBD2
cdr3_aa: CATSRGGLAERSYEQYF

clone_size: many
v_call: TRBV4-3
d_call: TRBD1
cdr3_aa: CASSQGTGEPYEQYF

clone_size: few
v_call: TRBV7-6
d_call: NA
cdr3_aa: CASSASGAGNYGYTF

clone_size: NA
v_call: TRBV9
d_call: NA
cdr3_aa: CASSLLAVTNTGELFF

clone_size: NA
v_call: TRBV5-1
d_call: TRBD1
cdr3_aa: CASSYYSGTGGSYEQYF

clone_size: NA
v_call: TRBV9
d_call: TRBD2
cdr3_aa: CASSVGLAGVGEQYF

clone_size: NA
v_call: TRBV20-1
d_call: TRBD2
cdr3_aa: CSARTTLAGGAGELFF

clone_size: NA
v_call: TRBV7-9
d_call: TRBD2
cdr3_aa: CASSLGLAGGGEQYF

clone_size: NA
v_call: TRBV19
d_call: TRBD1
cdr3_aa: CASSTTGQGRPSSYNEQFF

clone_size: few
v_call: TRBV18
d_call: NA
cdr3_aa: CASSPGVPFTGANVLTF

clone_size: few
v_call: TRBV20-1
d_call: TRBD1
cdr3_aa: CSTRTTGDHGYTF

clone_size: NA
v_call: TRBV5-1
d_call: NA
cdr3_aa: CANSFEGKEPQHF